Presented here are 5 T cell receptor beta chains from one specimen sequenced in a study of metastatic and nonmetastatic thyroid tumors. TCRdb reanalyzed the PCR reads with MiXCR. This sample has some 30,000 clones, with less than 14% found just once. All patients were untreated before thyroid surgery. Material: blood. The receptors derive from a female donor with papillary thyroid cancer or a benign thyroid nodule (not recorded which). Some clones in this sample may be carry-over from other donors' samples.

This clone occurred many times. The chain uses TRBV6-1 and TRBJ1-1, with a possible D match to TRBD1 (5 bases). Germline loops: CDR1 MNHNS, CDR2 SASEGT. The CDR3 has 14 residues. The V end was cut by 4 bases, the J end by 5 bases, with 14 bases between. The CDR3 protein is CASSVSGLTTEAFF. The CDR3 region has the DNA TGTGCCAGCAGTGTATCAGGGCTGACGACTGAAGCTTTCTTT.

Notes on this clone: A much bigger clone sits one base away, suggesting this may be a read error. Different DNA sequences within this sample yield the same CDR3. V is TRBV24-1 and J is TRBJ2-5; 10 bases agree with TRBD1. The J segment lost 5 bases and the V segment lost 7 bases, leaving 12 bases of the junction unmatched. The germline CDR1 and CDR2 sequences are KGHDR and SFDVKD. CDR3 length equals 16 residues. CDR3 residues: CATSDIRDRGGETQYF. The CDR3 DNA reads TGTGCCACCAGCGATATACGGGACAGGGGTGGTGAGACCCAGTACTTC.

This clone was recorded many times. The chain carries TRBV19 and TRBJ2-7; D gene ambiguous. Germline loops: CDR1 LNHDA, CDR2 SQIVND (reference sequence). This CDR3 is 15 amino acids long. Trimming took 6 bases from V and 5 from J, leaving 20 bases between them. The chain's CDR3 is CASSPNKALMNEQYF. The DNA for the CDR3 is TGTGCCAGTAGCCCGAATAAGGCCCTAATGAACGAGCAGTACTTC.

This clone was recorded many times. This chain joins TRBV2 and TRBJ2-1; D not certain. There are 13 residues in the CDR3. Trimming took off 3 bases at V and 1 base at J, with 4 bases between the two ends. CDR1 SNHLY and CDR2 FYNNEI come from the germline V gene. CDR3: CASSEKSYNEQFF. CDR3 in DNA: TGTGCCAGCAGTGAGAAGTCCTACAATGAGCAGTTCTTC.

The table lists this clone with many counts. V and J are TRBV5-1 and TRBJ2-7, with a possible D match to TRBD1 (5 bases). The CDR3 length is 14 residues. The germline CDR1 and CDR2 sequences are SGHRS and YFSETQ. The ends were cut back, 4 bases at V and 6 bases at J, with 17 bases in the middle. This CDR3 is CASSTYDSIAEQYF. CDR3 coding DNA: TGCGCCAGCAGCACCTACGACAGCATAGCCGAGCAGTACTTC.